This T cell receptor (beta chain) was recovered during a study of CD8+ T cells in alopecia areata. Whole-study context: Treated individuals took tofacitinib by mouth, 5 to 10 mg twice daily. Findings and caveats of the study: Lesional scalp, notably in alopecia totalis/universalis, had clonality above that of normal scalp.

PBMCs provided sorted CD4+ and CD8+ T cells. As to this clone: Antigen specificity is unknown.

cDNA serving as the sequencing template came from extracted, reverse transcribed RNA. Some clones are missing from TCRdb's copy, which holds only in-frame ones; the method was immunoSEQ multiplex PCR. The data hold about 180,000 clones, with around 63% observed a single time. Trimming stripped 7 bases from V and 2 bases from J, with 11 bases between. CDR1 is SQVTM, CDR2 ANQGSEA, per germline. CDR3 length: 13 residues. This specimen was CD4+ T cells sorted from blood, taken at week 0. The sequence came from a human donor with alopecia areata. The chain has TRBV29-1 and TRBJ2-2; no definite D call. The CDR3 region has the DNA TGCAGCGGCCGGGCAGTTAACACCGGGGAGCTGTTTTTT. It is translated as CSGRAVNTGELFF.